The 15 T cell receptor beta chains below all came from one sample that was sequenced in a study of control samples from healthy donors and cancer patients. Profiling relied on immunoSEQ multiplex PCR, and the TCRdb table lists in-frame clones only, not all of them. This sample has 130,000 or so clones; 92% occur once, and the top ten carry around 6%. The sample was blood. These receptors originate from a man in his late teens or twenties in good health.

The genes are TRBV2 and TRBJ2-2, with D perhaps matching TRBD1 (6 bases). This CDR3 region has 16 residues. The ends were cut back, 6 bases at V and 1 base at J, with 15 bases in the middle. From germline, CDR1 is SNHLY and CDR2 FYNNEI. The CDR3 coding sequence is TGTGCCAGCAGCCAAGAGGGCAGGGGGAACACCGGGGAGCTGTTTTTT. It translates to CASSQEGRGNTGELFF.

The gene calls are TRBV3-1 (or the pseudogene TRBV3-2) and TRBJ1-1; D possibly corresponds to TRBD1 (5 bases). The CDR3 sequence is 13 residues long. Trimming left V 1 base short and J 8 bases short, with 11 bases between. Germline V gene sequence: CDR1 LGHDT, CDR2 YNNKEL (reference sequence). The CDR3 sequence: CASSQGAGSEAFF. DNA for the CDR3: TGTGCCAGCAGCCAAGGGGCAGGGTCGGAAGCTTTCTTT.

This clone was counted a few times. This chain connects TRBV21-1 to TRBJ1-6. TRBV21-1 is a pseudogene locus. The CDR3 loop spans 18 amino acids. This chain's CDR3 is CASSKDPGEGAYNSPLHF. The CDR3 nucleotides read TGTGCCAGCAGCAAAGACCCAGGGGAGGGCGCCTATAATTCACCCCTCCACTTT.

The chain's CDR3 is CASSSYTGAYEQYF. DNA of the CDR3: TGTGCCAGCAGCTCTTATACAGGGGCCTACGAGCAGTACTTC. This rearrangement joins TRBV27 to TRBJ2-7; 7 nucleotides match TRBD1. Germline CDR1 is MNHEY and CDR2 is SMNVEV (reference sequence). V shed 6 bases and J 2 bases; nucleotides not matched to a gene: 7. The CDR3 loop spans 14 amino acids.

V is TRBV19 and J is TRBJ1-5; possibly TRBD1 for D (5 bases). Germline assignment: CDR1 LNHDA and CDR2 SQIVND (reference sequence). Trimming took 3 bases from V and 4 from J, leaving 10 bases between them. This CDR3 spans 14 amino acids. The CDR3 coding sequence is TGTGCCAGTAGTATGAGGGACGTAAATCAGCCCCAGCATTTT. It codes for CASSMRDVNQPQHF.

This chain links TRBV9 with TRBJ1-4; a weak D match, TRBD1 (6 bases). V lost 4 bases and J lost 5, with 15 bases in between. The CDR3 length is 15 residues. Looked up from germline, CDR1 is SGDLS and CDR2 is YYNGEE. Here the CDR3 reads CASSIGGSRNEKLFF. The CDR3 DNA is TGTGCCAGCAGCATCGGGGGCAGCCGAAATGAAAAACTGTTTTTT.

The chain joins TRBV9 to TRBJ2-1; 10 nucleotides agree with TRBD2. This CDR3 region has 19 residues. The J segment lost 4 bases and the V segment lost 5 bases, leaving 18 bases of the junction unmatched. Germline V gene data show CDR1 as SGDLS and CDR2 as YYNGEE. As DNA, the CDR3 is TGTGCCAGCAGTTTAACCCCTACACAGACTAGCGGGTTTTACAATGAGCAGTTCTTC. Translating it yields CASSLTPTQTSGFYNEQFF.

Turning to this clone: Other DNA sequences in the sample encode the same CDR3. The J gene is TRBJ1-6, the V gene TRBV18; unclear D gene. CDR3 length equals 13 residues. Between the trimmed V and J ends, which lost 0 bases and 8 bases, there was a span of 5 bases. Germline V lookup: CDR1 KGHSH, CDR2 LQKENI. DNA of the CDR3: TGTGCCAGCTCACCACCGGGCGATTCACCCCTCCACTTT. It yields the protein CASSPPGDSPLHF. The entire variable domain, with the rest obtained from reference TRBV18 and TRBJ1-6, is as follows: NAGVMQNPRHLVRRRGQEARLRCSPMKGHSHVYWYRQLPEEGLKFMVYLQKENIIDESGMPKERFSAEFPKEGPSILRIQQVVRGDSAAYFCASSPPGDSPLHFGNGTRLTVT.

The chain joins TRBV10-3 to TRBJ2-5; 11 bases agree with TRBD1. The germline V gene encodes CDR1 ENHRY and CDR2 SYGVKD. The CDR3 runs 15 residues. V gave up 6 bases and J gave up 7 bases; unmatched junction bases: 10. The CDR3: CAIRERAGTGGTQYF. The CDR3 DNA sequence: TGTGCCATCAGAGAGAGGGCCGGGACAGGGGGGACCCAGTACTTC.

CDR3 coding DNA: TGTGCCAGCAGCCCTACGACAGAGACCCAGCAGTACTTC. It yields the protein CASSPTTETQQYF. The rearrangement joins TRBV11-2 to TRBJ2-7; D possibly corresponds to TRBD1 (5 bases). V was clipped by 5 bases and J by 8 bases, with 16 bases between them. CDR1 is SGHAT and CDR2 is FQNNGV in the germline V gene. The CDR3 runs to 13 residues.

The V call is TRBV3-1 (or the pseudogene TRBV3-2), the J call TRBJ2-1; 13 bases line up with TRBD2. The CDR3 sequence is 16 residues long. V lost 4 bases, J lost 6 bases, and 6 bases stayed unmatched. Germline CDR1 LGHDT, CDR2 YNNKEL (reference sequence). CDR3: CASSLGLAGVPNEQFF. The CDR3 coding sequence is TGTGCCAGCAGCCTAGGACTAGCGGGGGTCCCCAATGAGCAGTTCTTC.

The chain links TRBV4-2 to TRBJ2-7; tentatively, D is TRBD1 (6 bases). V was shortened by 6 bases and J by 5 bases, with 11 bases between the two germline ends. The CDR3 loop spans 12 amino acids. Germline V gene data show CDR1 as LGHNA and CDR2 as YNFKEQ. This chain's CDR3 is CASSRNRDEQYF. CDR3 coding DNA: TGTGCCAGCAGTCGTAACAGGGACGAGCAGTACTTC.

The V gene is TRBV11-1, the J gene TRBJ2-7; D uncertain. CDR1 SGHAT and CDR2 FQDESV come from the germline V gene (reference sequence). There are 15 residues in the CDR3. V lost 2 bases and J lost 0, with 11 bases in between. The CDR3 sequence is CASSLSMTLSYEQYF. CDR3 bases: TGTGCCAGCAGCTTATCGATGACTCTCTCCTACGAGCAGTACTTC.

This sequence joins TRBV6-1 and TRBJ2-2; possible D gene TRBD1, 5 bases. Deletions cut 10 bases from V and 1 base from J, with 10 bases between. The CDR3 is 13 amino acids. Germline assignment: CDR1 MNHNS and CDR2 SASEGT. The CDR3 loop is CAIREGNTGELFF. The CDR3 nucleotides are TGTGCCATCAGGGAAGGGAACACCGGGGAGCTGTTTTTT.

The V call is TRBV11-2, the J call TRBJ2-5; D not certain. Germline CDR1 SGHAT, CDR2 FQNNGV. Trimming left V 6 bases short and J 1 base short, with 18 bases between. The CDR3 covers 16 residues. For the CDR3, the DNA is TGTGCCAGCAGATTGGGCACGGGTCGAGTCCAAGAGACCCAGTACTTC. Its translation is CASRLGTGRVQETQYF.